The T cell receptor (beta chain) described here comes from a study of T cell repertoires in cytomegalovirus infection. Whole-study results and caveats: CMV carriers having the relevant HLA were flagged by cumulative public TCR beta family frequency.

The CDR3 is made up of 14 amino acids. The V and J ends lost 3 bases and 0 bases respectively, with 6 bases between them. Germline-derived CDR1 and CDR2 are KGHSH and LQKENI. This clonotype was seen a handful of times. Its antigen is not identified. TCRdb processed the reads anew with MiXCR; each CDR3 protein has one entry. Among a few hundred thousand distinct CDR3 sequences listed, roughly a fifth were seen once. The rearrangement joins TRBV18 to TRBJ1-3, with D hard to call. The sequencing here drew on cultured PBMCs, taken from culture after CMV antigen stimulation. The origin of this receptor is a human donor in good health (CMV status not recorded). Some clones in this sample may be carry-over from other donors' samples. Here the CDR3 reads CASSPANSGNTIYF. CDR3 sequence (DNA): TGTGCCAGCTCACCCGCAAACTCTGGAAACACCATATATTTT.